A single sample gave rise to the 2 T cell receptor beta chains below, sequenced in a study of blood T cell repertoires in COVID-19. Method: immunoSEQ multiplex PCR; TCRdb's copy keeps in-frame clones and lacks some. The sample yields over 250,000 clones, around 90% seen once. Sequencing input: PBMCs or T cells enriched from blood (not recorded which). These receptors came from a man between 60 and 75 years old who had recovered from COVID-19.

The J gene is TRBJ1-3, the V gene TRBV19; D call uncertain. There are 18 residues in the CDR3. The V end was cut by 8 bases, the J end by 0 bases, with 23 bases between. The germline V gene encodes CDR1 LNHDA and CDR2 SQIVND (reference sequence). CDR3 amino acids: CASLPNTRLLLSGNTIYF. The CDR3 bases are TGTGCCAGTCTCCCCAATACCCGACTCCTACTCTCTGGAAACACCATATATTTT. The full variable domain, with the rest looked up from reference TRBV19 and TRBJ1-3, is DGGITQSPKYLFRKEGQNVTLSCEQNLNHDAMYWYRQDPGQGLRLIYYSQIVNDFQKGDIAEGYSVSREKKESFPLTVTSAQKNPTAFYLCASLPNTRLLLSGNTIYFGEGSWLTVV.

CDR3 protein: CASSFSVRSSTDTQYF. CDR3 nucleotide sequence: TGTGCCAGCAGCTTTTCGGTCCGCTCTAGCACAGATACGCAGTATTTT. The chain uses TRBV7-9 and TRBJ2-3, with D unclear. V was shortened by 3 bases and J by 0 bases, with 13 bases between the two germline ends. Germline V gives CDR1 SEHNR, CDR2 FQNEAQ (reference sequence). CDR3 length equals 16 residues.